This T cell receptor beta chain was recovered during a study of CD8+ T cells in alopecia areata. Study context: Treated individuals took tofacitinib by mouth, 5 to 10 mg twice daily. Study conclusions and caveats: Compared with mice, patients displayed less clear TCR sharing, possibly for HLA-related reasons.

Treatment given: oral pan-JAK inhibitor, 5-10 mg twice daily. cDNA serving as the sequencing template came from extracted, reverse transcribed RNA. TCRdb keeps only in-frame clones here, not all; method: immunoSEQ multiplex PCR. The sample yields under 350,000 clones, 58% seen once. In regard to this clone: Its antigen remains unidentified.

This sequence was found in a human donor with alopecia areata. The source material was CD4+ T cells sorted from blood, sampled at week 24, from a patient treated with tofacitinib.

The CDR3 reads CASSRGTPAGYTF. The DNA for the CDR3 is TGTGCCAGCAGCCGCGGGACTCCCGCGGGCTACACCTTC. This chain joins TRBV28 and TRBJ1-2, with a possible D match to TRBD1 (5 bases). Trimming removed 6 bases at V and 8 bases at J, with 16 bases between. Germline CDR1 is MDHEN and CDR2 is SYDVKM. CDR3 length equals 13 residues.